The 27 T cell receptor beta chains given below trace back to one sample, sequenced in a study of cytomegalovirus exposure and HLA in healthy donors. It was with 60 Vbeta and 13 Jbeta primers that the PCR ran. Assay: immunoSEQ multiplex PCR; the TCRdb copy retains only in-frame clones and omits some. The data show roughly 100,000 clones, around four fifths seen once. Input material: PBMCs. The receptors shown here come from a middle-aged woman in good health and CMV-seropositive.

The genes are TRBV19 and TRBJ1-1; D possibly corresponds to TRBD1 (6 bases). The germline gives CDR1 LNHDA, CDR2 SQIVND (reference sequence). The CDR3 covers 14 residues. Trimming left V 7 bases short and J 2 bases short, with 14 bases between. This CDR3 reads CASTFTGTNTEAFF. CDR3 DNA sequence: TGTGCCAGTACCTTCACAGGGACCAACACTGAAGCTTTCTTT.

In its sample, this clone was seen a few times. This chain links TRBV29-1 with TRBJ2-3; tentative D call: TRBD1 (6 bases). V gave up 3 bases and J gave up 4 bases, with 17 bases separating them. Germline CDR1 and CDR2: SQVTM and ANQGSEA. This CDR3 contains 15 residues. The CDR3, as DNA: TGCAGCGTTGAGGGGATTCAAACAGGGTCAGATACGCAGTATTTT. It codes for CSVEGIQTGSDTQYF.

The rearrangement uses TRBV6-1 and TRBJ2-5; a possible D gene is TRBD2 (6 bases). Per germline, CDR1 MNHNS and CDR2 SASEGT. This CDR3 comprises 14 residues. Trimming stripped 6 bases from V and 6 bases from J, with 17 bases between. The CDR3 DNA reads TGTGCCAGCAGAGACTCGGGACTCCCCCAGACCCAGTACTTC. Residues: CASRDSGLPQTQYF.

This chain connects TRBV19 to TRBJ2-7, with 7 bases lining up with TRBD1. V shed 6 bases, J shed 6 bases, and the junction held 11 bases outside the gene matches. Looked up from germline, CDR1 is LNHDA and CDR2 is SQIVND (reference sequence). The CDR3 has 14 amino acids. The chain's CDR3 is CASRQGETIGEQYF. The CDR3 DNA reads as TGTGCCAGTAGGCAGGGGGAGACGATAGGCGAGCAGTACTTC.

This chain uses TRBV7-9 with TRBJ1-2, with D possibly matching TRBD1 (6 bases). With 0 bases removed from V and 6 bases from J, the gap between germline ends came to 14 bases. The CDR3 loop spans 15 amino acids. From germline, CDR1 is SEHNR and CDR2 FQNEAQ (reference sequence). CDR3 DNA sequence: TGTGCCAGCAGCTTAGCGACAGGTGGGCGACATGGCTACACCTTC. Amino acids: CASSLATGGRHGYTF.

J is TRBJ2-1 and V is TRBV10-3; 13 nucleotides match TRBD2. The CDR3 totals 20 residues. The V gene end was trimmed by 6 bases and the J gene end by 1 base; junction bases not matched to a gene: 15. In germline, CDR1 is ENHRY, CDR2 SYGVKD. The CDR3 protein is CAISEVTGTSGKYSYNEQFF. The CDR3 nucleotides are TGTGCCATCAGCGAGGTGACCGGGACTAGCGGGAAATATTCCTACAATGAGCAGTTCTTC.

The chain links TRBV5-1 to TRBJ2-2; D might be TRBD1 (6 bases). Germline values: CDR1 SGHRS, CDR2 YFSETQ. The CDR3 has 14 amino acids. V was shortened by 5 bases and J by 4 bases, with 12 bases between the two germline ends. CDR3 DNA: TGCGCCAGCAGTCTCGGACAGTCCACCGGGGAGCTGTTTTTT. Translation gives CASSLGQSTGELFF. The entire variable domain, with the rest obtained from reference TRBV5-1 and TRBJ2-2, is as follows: KAGVTQTPRYLIKTRGQQVTLSCSPISGHRSVSWYQQTPGQGLQFLFEYFSETQRNKGNFPGRFSGRQFSNSRSEMNVSTLELGDSALYLCASSLGQSTGELFFGEGSRLTVL.

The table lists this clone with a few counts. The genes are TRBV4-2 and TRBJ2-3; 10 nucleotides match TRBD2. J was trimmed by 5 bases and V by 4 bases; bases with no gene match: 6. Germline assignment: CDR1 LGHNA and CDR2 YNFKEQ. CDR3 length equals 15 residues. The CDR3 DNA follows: TGTGCCAGCAGCCTCCTGGGACTAGCGATAGATACGCAGTATTTT. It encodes CASSLLGLAIDTQYF.

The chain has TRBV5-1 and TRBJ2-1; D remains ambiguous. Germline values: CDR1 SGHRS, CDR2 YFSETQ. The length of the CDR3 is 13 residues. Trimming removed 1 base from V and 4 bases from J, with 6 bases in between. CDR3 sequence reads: CASSLNIYNEQFF. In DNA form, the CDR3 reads TGCGCCAGCAGCTTGAATATATACAATGAGCAGTTCTTC.

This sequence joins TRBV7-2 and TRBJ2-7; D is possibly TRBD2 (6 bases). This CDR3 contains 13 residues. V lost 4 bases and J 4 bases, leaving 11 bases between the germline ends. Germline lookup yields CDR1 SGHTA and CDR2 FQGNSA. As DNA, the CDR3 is TGTGCCAGCAGCTCGTCGGCGGGGTACGAGCAGTACTTC. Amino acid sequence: CASSSSAGYEQYF.

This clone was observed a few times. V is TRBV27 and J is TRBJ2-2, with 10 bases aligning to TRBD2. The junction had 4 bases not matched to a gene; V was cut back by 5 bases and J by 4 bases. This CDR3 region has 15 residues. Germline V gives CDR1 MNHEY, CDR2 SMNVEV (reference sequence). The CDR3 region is CASSTSGGATGELFF. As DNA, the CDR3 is TGTGCCAGCAGTACCAGCGGGGGGGCCACCGGGGAGCTGTTTTTT.

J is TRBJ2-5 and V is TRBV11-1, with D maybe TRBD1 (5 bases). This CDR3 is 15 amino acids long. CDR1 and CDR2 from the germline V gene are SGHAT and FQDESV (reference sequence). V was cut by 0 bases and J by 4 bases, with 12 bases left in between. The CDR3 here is CASSLALREAETQYF. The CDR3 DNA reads TGTGCCAGCAGCTTAGCGCTCAGGGAAGCAGAGACCCAGTACTTC.

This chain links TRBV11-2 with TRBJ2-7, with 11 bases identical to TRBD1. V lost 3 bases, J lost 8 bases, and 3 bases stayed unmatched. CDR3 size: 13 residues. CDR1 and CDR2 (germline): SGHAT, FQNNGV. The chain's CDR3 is CASSFGQGAKQYF. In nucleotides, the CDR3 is TGTGCCAGCAGCTTTGGACAGGGGGCAAAGCAGTACTTC. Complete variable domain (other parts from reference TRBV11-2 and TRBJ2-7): EAGVAQSPRYKIIEKRQSVAFWCNPISGHATLYWYQQILGQGPKLLIQFQNNGVVDDSQLPKDRFSAERLKGVDSTLKIQPAKLEDSAVYLCASSFGQGAKQYFGPGTRLTVT.

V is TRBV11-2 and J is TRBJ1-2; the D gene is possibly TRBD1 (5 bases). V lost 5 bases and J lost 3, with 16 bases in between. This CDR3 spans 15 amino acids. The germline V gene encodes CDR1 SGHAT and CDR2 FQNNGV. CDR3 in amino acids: CASSRGTLRDYGYTF. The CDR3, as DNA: TGTGCCAGCAGCCGGGGGACTCTTAGGGACTATGGCTACACCTTC.

CDR3 DNA: TGCGCCAGCGGGCAAGATAGGGCGGGGGCCCGCCCCACAGATACGCAGTATTTT. This codes for CASGQDRAGARPTDTQYF. V and J are TRBV4-1 and TRBJ2-3, with a possible D match to TRBD2 (7 bases). The germline gives CDR1 MGHRA, CDR2 YSYEKL. The germline V and J ends were trimmed by 8 bases and 2 bases, with 26 bases remaining between them. CDR3 length equals 18 residues.

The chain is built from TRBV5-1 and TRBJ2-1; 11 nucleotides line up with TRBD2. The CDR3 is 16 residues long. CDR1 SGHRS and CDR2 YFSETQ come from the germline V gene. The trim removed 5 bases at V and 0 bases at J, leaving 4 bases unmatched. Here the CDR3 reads CASREGTSGSYNEQFF. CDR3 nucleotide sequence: TGCGCCAGCAGGGAAGGGACTAGCGGCTCCTACAATGAGCAGTTCTTC.

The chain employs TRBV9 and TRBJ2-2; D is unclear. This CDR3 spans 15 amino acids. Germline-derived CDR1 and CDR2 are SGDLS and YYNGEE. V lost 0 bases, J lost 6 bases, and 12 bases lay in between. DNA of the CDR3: TGTGCCAGCAGCGTAGGCGGTGTACTCGCCGGGGAGCTGTTTTTT. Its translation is CASSVGGVLAGELFF.

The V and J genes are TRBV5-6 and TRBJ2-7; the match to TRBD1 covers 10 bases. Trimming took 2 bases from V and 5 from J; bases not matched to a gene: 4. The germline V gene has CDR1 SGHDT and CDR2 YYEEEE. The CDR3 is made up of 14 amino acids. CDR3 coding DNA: TGTGCCAGCAGCTTTCGGGACAGGGGACACGAGCAGTACTTC. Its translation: CASSFRDRGHEQYF.

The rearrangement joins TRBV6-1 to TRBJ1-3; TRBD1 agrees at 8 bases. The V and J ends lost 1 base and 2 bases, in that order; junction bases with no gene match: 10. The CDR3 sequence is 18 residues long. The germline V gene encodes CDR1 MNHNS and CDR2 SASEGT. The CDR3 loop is CASSEGQGKWSAGNTIYF. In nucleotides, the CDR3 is TGTGCCAGCAGTGAAGGACAGGGGAAGTGGAGTGCTGGAAACACCATATATTTT.

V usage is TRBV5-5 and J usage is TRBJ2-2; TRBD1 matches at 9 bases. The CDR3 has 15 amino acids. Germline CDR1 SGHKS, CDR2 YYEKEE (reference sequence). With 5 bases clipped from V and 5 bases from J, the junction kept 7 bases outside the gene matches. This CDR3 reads CASRPGTGRTGELFF. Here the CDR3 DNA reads TGTGCCAGCAGACCCGGGACAGGGCGAACCGGGGAGCTGTTTTTT.

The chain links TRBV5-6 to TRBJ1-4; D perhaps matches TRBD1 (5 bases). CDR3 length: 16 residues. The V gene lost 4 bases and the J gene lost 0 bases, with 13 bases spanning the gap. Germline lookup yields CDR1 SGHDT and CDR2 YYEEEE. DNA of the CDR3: TGTGCCAGCAGCCTAGGGGTAGGACCAACTAATGAAAAACTGTTTTTT. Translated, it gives CASSLGVGPTNEKLFF.

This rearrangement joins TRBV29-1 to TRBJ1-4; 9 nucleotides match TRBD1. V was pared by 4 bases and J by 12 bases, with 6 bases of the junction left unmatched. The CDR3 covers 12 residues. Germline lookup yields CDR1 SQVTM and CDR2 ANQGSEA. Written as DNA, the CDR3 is TGCAGCGTTGGTGACAGGGGGTTAGAACTGTTTTTT. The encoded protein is CSVGDRGLELFF. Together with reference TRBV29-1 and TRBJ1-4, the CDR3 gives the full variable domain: SAVISQKPSRDICQRGTSLTIQCQVDSQVTMMFWYRQQPGQSLTLIATANQGSEATYESGFVIDKFPISRPNLTFSTLTVSNMSPEDSSIYLCSVGDRGLELFFGSGTQLSVL.

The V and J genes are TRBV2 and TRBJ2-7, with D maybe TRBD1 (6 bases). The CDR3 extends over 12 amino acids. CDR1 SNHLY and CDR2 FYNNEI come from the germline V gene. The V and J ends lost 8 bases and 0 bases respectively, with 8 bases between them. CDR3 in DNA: TGTGCCAGCCACAGGGACTCCTACGAGCAGTACTTC. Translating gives CASHRDSYEQYF. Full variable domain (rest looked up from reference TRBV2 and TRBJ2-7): EPEVTQTPSHQVTQMGQEVILRCVPISNHLYFYWYRQILGQKVEFLVSFYNNEISEKSEIFDDQFSVERPDGSNFTLKIRSTKLEDSAMYFCASHRDSYEQYFGPGTRLTVT.

CDR3 sequence (DNA): TGTGCCAGCAGCGTCCAGGGCCTGGGCAATGAGCAGTTCTTC. It is translated as CASSVQGLGNEQFF. This chain connects TRBV9 to TRBJ2-1; weak D call: TRBD1 (5 bases). V gave up 2 bases and J gave up 6 bases, with 12 bases separating them. The V gene's germline CDR1 is SGDLS and CDR2 YYNGEE. The CDR3 spans 14 residues.

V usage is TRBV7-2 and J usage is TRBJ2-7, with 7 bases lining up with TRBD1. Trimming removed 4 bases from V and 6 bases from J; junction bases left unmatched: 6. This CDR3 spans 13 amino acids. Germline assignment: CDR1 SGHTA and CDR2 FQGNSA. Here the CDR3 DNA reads TGTGCCAGCAGCTCCAACAGGGGTGGCGAGCAGTACTTC. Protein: CASSSNRGGEQYF.

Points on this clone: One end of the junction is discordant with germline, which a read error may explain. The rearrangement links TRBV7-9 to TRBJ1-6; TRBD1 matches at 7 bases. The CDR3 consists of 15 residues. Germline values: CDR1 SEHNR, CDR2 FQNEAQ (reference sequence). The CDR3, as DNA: TGTTCCAGCAGCCCTCTTGAGGGGGCTAGTTCACCCCTCCACTTT. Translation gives CSSSPLEGASSPLHF.

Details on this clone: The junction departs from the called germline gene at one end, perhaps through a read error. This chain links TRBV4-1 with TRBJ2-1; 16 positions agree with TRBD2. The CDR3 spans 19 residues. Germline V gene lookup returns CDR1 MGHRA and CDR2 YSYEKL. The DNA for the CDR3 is TGCGTCAGCAGCCAGTTCCAAGGGGGACTAGCGGGGGGGCCCGGTGAGCAGTTCTTC. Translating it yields CVSSQFQGGLAGGPGEQFF.